This T cell receptor (beta chain) was sequenced during a study of T-cell reconstitution after alpha-beta-depleted transplantation in children. A library of TCRbeta sequences, prepared with unique molecular identifiers, was generated. One entry per CDR3 protein results from TCRdb running MiXCR on the PCR reads. Here the sample spans approximately 500,000 distinct CDR3 sequences, 8% to 11% being singletons. Findings and caveats of the study: One year after transplant, T-cell counts and diversity came mostly from newly produced T cells. From surviving recipient T cells and thymic progenitors came the high day-60 TCRbeta diversity observed in some patients. By about two months after transplant, alpha-beta T cells reportedly arose from several hundred graft clones that had expanded.

Only a few counts were recorded for this clonotype. As yet, its antigen is unknown. The clonotype originates from a child aged 2-9 years with inherited bone marrow failure, due to receive a stem cell transplant. Sequences were derived from PBMCs, sampled before TCRalphabeta/CD19-depleted stem cell transplant.

CDR3 bases: TGTGCCAGCAGCTCAGGGGGGCGAGGTGAAAAACTGTTTTTT. Its protein is CASSSGGRGEKLFF. V usage is TRBV7-9 and J usage is TRBJ1-4; the match to TRBD1 covers 7 bases. The CDR3 totals 14 residues. The V and J ends lost 4 bases and 7 bases, in that order; junction bases with no gene match: 6. CDR1 and CDR2 (germline): SEHNR, FQNEAQ (reference sequence).